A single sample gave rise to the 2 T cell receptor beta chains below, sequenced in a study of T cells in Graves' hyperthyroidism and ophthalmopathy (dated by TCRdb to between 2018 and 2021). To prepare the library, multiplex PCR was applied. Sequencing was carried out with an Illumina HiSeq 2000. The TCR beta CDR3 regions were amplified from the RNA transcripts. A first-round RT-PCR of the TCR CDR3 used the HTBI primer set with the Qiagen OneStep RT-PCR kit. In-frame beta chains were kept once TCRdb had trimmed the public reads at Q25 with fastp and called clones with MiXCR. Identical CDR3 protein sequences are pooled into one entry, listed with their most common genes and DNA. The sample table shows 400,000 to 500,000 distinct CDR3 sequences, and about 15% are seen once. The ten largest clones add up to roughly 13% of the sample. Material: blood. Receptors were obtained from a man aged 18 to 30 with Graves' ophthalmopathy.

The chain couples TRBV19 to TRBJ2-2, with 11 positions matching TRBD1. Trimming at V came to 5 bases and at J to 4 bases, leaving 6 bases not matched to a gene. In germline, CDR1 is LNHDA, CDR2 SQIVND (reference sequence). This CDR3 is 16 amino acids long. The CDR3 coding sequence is TGTGCCAGTAGTCTGCGGACAGGGGGCATCACCGGGGAGCTGTTTTTT. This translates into CASSLRTGGITGELFF.

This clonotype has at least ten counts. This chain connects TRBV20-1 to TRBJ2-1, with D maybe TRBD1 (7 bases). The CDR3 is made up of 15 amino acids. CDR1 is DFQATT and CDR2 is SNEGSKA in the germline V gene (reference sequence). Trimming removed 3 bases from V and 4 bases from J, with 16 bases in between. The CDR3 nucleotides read TGCAGTGCTAGCGGTCGATCAGGGGGGTACAATGAGCAGTTCTTC. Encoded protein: CSASGRSGGYNEQFF.